A selection of T cell receptor beta chains follows, all from one sample in a study of blood T cell repertoires in COVID-19. Assay used: immunoSEQ multiplex PCR; TCRdb lists only in-frame clones, some missing. The data show 130,000 to 150,000 clones, more than 70% seen once. The sequencing input was peripheral blood. The receptors were sampled from a man aged 55 to 70 with active or convalescent COVID-19. CDR3s include the opening cysteine and the closing phenylalanine or tryptophan. Fields, in order: D gene, clone size, J gene, V gene, CDR3 DNA, CDR3 protein. The D gene is left open where the match is weak. Rows may omit the clone size; those that give it use once, few, many or a size class.

d_gene: TRBD1
abundance: NA
j_gene: TRBJ1-2
v_gene: TRBV7-2
CDR3nt: TGTGCCAGCAGCCAAGACAGGGGGCAGGGTGGCTACACCTTC
CDR3aa: CASSQDRGQGGYTF

d_gene: NA
abundance: NA
j_gene: TRBJ1-2
v_gene: TRBV21-1
CDR3nt: TGTGCCAGGGGGGGTTCCGACTATGGCTACACCTTC
CDR3aa: CARGGSDYGYTF

d_gene: NA
abundance: NA
j_gene: TRBJ2-3
v_gene: TRBV2
CDR3nt: TGTGCCAGCAAGCTAGCGACAGATACGCAGTATTTT
CDR3aa: CASKLATDTQYF

d_gene: NA
abundance: NA
j_gene: TRBJ1-6
v_gene: TRBV7-9
CDR3nt: TGTGCCAGCAGCTTAGCGCGGCGGGATTCACCCCTCCACTTT
CDR3aa: CASSLARRDSPLHF

d_gene: NA
abundance: NA
j_gene: TRBJ1-5
v_gene: TRBV4-1
CDR3nt: TGCGCCAGCAGCCAAGGGGCCACCCAAGGGCCCCAGCATTTT
CDR3aa: CASSQGATQGPQHF

d_gene: NA
abundance: NA
j_gene: TRBJ2-5
v_gene: TRBV28
CDR3nt: TGTGCCAGCAGCCACACAGGGGGGGGCCAAGAGACCCAGTACTTC
CDR3aa: CASSHTGGGQETQYF

d_gene: NA
abundance: NA
j_gene: TRBJ2-7
v_gene: TRBV6-5
CDR3nt: TGTGCCAGCAGCCCAGGCAAAAGCCTCTACGAGCAGTACTTC
CDR3aa: CASSPGKSLYEQYF

d_gene: NA
abundance: once
j_gene: TRBJ1-5
v_gene: TRBV3-1/TRBV3-2
CDR3nt: TGTGCCAGCAGCCATGAAGGGGCTAAAGCCCAGCCCCAGCATTTT
CDR3aa: CASSHEGAKAQPQHF

d_gene: TRBD1
abundance: NA
j_gene: TRBJ1-5
v_gene: TRBV27
CDR3nt: TGTGCCAGCAGTTTCATACAGGGGGCGCGCCAGCCCCAGCATTTT
CDR3aa: CASSFIQGARQPQHF

d_gene: NA
abundance: NA
j_gene: TRBJ1-4
v_gene: TRBV5-5
CDR3nt: TGTGCCAGCAGCTTGGCCCCCCCACACGCAACTAATGAAAAACTGTTTTTT
CDR3aa: CASSLAPPHATNEKLFF

d_gene: TRBD1
abundance: NA
j_gene: TRBJ2-1
v_gene: TRBV18
CDR3nt: TGTGCCAGCTCACCCACAGGGGGCTATGGCCACGAGCAGTTCTTC
CDR3aa: CASSPTGGYGHEQFF